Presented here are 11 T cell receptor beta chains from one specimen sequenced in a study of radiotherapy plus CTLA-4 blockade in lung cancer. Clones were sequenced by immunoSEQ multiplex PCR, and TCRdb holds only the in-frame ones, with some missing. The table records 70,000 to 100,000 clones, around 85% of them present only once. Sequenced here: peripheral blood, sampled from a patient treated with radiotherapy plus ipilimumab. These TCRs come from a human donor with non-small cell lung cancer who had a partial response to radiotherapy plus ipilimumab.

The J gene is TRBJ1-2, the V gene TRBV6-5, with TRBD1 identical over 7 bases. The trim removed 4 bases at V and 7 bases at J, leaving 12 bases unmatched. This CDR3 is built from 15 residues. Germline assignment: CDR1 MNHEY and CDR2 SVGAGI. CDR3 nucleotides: TGTGCCAGCAGTTCCGGGACAGAGAGTACGGGTGGCTACACCTTC. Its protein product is CASSSGTESTGGYTF.

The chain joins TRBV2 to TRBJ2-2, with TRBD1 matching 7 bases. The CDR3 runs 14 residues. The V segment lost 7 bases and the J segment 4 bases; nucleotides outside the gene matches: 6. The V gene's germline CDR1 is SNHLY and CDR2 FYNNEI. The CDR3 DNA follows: TGTGCCAGCAACCCACAGGGGCGCACCGGGGAGCTGTTTTTT. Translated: CASNPQGRTGELFF.

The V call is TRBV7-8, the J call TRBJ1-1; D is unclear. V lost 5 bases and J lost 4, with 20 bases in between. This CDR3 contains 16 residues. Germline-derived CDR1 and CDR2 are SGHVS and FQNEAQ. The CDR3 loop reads CASSRLGLGSGTEAFF. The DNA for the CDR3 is TGTGCCAGCAGCCGCTTAGGTCTAGGGAGCGGCACTGAAGCTTTCTTT.

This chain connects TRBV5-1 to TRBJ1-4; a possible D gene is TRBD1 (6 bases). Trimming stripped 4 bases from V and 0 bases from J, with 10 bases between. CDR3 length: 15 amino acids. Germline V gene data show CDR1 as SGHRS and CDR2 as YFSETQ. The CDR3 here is CASSQQGATNEKLFF. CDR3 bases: TGCGCCAGCAGCCAACAGGGTGCAACTAATGAAAAACTGTTTTTT.

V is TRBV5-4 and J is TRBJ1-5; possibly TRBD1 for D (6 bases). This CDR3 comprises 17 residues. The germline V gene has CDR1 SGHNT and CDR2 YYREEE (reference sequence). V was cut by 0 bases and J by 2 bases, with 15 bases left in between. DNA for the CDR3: TGTGCCAGCAGCTTGGCTCGACAGGCACGGCGCAATCAGCCCCAGCATTTT. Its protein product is CASSLARQARRNQPQHF.

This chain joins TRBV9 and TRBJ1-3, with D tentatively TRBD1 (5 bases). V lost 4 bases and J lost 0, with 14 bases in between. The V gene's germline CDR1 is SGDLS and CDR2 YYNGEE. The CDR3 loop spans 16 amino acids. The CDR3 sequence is CASSPWDSSSGNTIYF. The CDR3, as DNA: TGTGCCAGCAGCCCGTGGGACTCGAGCTCTGGAAACACCATATATTTT.

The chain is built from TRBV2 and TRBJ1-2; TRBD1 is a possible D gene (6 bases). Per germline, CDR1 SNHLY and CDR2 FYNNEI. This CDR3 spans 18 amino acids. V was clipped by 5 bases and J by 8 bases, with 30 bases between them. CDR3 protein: CASSPGHGRGGESWGYTF. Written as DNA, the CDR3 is TGTGCCAGCAGTCCAGGACACGGGCGGGGGGGCGAATCTTGGGGCTACACCTTC.

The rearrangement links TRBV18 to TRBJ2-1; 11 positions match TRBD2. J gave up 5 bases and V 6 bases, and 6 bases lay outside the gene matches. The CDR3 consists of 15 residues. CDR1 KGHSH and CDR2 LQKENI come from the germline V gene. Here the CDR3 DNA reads TGTGCCAGCTCGAGCGGACTAGCGGGCGACAATGAGCAGTTCTTC. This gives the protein CASSSGLAGDNEQFF.

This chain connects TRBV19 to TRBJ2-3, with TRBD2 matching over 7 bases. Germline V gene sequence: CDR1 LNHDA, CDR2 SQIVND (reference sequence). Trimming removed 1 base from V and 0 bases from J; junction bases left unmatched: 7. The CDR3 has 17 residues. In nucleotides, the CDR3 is TGTGCCAGTAGTATAGGAGCGGGGAAGCCTAGCACAGATACGCAGTATTTT. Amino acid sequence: CASSIGAGKPSTDTQYF.

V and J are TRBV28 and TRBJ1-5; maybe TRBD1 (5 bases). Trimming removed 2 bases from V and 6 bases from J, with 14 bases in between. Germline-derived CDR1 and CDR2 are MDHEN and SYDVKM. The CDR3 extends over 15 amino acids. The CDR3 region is CASSLEKAGIQPQHF. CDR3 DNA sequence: TGTGCCAGCAGTTTAGAGAAGGCAGGGATTCAGCCCCAGCATTTT.

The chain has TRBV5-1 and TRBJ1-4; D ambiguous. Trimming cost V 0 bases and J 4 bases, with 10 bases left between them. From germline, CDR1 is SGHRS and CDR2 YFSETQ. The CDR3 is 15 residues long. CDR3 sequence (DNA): TGCGCCAGCAGCTTGGACGTGGGGAGTAATGAAAAACTGTTTTTT. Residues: CASSLDVGSNEKLFF.